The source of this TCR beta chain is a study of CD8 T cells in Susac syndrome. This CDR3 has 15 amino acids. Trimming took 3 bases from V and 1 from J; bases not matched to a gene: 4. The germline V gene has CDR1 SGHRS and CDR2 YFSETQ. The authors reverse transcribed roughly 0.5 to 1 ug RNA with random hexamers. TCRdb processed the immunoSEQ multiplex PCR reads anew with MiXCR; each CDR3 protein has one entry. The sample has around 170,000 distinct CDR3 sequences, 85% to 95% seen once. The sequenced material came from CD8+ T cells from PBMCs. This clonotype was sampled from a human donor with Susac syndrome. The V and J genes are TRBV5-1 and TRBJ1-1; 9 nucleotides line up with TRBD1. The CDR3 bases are TGCGCCAGCAGCTACACACAGGGGGCGAACACTGAAGCTTTCTTT. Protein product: CASSYTQGANTEAFF.